The clone carrying this T cell receptor beta chain occurred many times. Its specificity is not known. Production of TCR cDNA was by 5'RACE template switching, which also added a universal primer site and UMIs. MiXCR, applied by TCRdb to the 5' RACE reads, yields one record per CDR3 protein. Of about 310,000 distinct CDR3 sequences in the sample, approximately 3.9% were seen once. These data belong to a study of T cells after yellow fever vaccination. Study results and limitations: In FACS-sorted repertoires, abundant clonotypes from the bulk population could appear as contaminants.

The clonotype comes from a man aged 18 to 30 who received the YFV17D yellow fever vaccine. The sequencing used PBMCs, collected on the day of the yellow fever booster vaccination.

The CDR3 DNA reads as TGCAGTGCTAGAGATCCAGCGGGGGGGCCAGATACGCAGTATTTT. This translates into CSARDPAGGPDTQYF. V usage is TRBV20-1 and J usage is TRBJ2-3, with TRBD2 matching over 10 bases. The CDR3 contains 15 residues. The trim removed 0 bases at V and 4 bases at J, leaving 4 bases unmatched. Germline loops: CDR1 DFQATT, CDR2 SNEGSKA (reference sequence).